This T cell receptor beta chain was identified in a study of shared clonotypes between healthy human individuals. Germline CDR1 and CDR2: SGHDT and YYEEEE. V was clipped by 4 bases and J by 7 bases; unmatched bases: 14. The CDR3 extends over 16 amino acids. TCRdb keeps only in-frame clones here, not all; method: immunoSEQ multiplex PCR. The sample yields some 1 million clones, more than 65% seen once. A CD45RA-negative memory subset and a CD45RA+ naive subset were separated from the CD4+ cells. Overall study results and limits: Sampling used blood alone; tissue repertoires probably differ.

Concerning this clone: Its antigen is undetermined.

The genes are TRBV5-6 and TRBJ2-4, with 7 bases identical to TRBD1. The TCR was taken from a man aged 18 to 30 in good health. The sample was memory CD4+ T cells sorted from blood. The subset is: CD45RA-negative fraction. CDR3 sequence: CASSPNFRQGLNIQYF. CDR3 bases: TGTGCCAGCAGCCCCAACTTCAGACAGGGTTTGAACATTCAGTACTTC.